This paragraph covers one T cell receptor (beta chain) sequence. What it recognizes is unknown. Using immunoSEQ multiplex PCR, the repertoire was profiled, and TCRdb retains in-frame clones only, with some absent. The sample has 50,000 or so clones, approximately 80% seen once. This entry is derived from a study of T cell responses to AZD1222 COVID-19 vaccine. Study outcomes and limitations: Clonal diversity was possibly underestimated, and the donors were mostly white British, with more females. CD4 TCRs associated with vaccination spanned spike, dominating at 160-218 and 743-854.

The sample was peripheral blood, taken 28 days after the second AZD1222 dose. The TCR comes from an adult who received the AZD1222 COVID-19 vaccine.

CDR3 in amino acids: CATSDQDRGSGYTF. DNA of the CDR3: TGTGCCACCAGTGATCAGGACAGGGGTTCTGGCTACACCTTC. The chain recombines TRBV24-1 with TRBJ1-2; TRBD1 matches 9 bases. Trimming cost V 3 bases and J 7 bases; bases outside gene matches: 5. Germline CDR1 and CDR2: KGHDR and SFDVKD. The CDR3 is made up of 14 amino acids.